This record covers a single T cell receptor beta chain. There is no known antigen for this receptor. There are no base qualities to consult, and no much larger clone falls within one base. The data were taken from a study of T cells in lung cancer brain metastases (dated by TCRdb to the late 2010s). Study-level background: Of the 20 patients, 15 to 17 had a history of tobacco use, with a median of roughly 41 pack-years. Of the roughly 21 patients, around 17 received no interval therapy between resection of the primary and resection of the metastasis. The primary and brain metastasis specimens were acquired a median of around 350 days apart. In this study, the TCR beta CDR3 repertoires of fully resected primary non-small cell lung cancers were compared with those of paired brain metastases. The cohort comprised about 20 patients contributing 40 or so specimens, one primary lung lesion and one brain metastasis each. Patients had a median age at first diagnosis of approximately 52 years, with eight or nine males and fewer than twelve females. DNA integrity number averaged roughly 4 in both primary and metastatic specimens, with no significant difference between sites.

Between roughly 2.24 and 5.5 ug genomic DNA was input per sample, with paired samples receiving equal DNA input. TCR beta libraries were constructed in two PCR steps with the immunoSEQ hsTCRbeta Kit, which uses multiplexed V and J gene primers. The pooled libraries, together with positive and negative controls, were sequenced on an Illumina MiSeq running a 100-cycle paired-end protocol. The authors' analysis ran thus. Raw data were processed by the immunoSEQ vendor into normalized, annotated TCR beta repertoire reports. Richness was defined as unique clones by nucleotide sequence, with iChao1 and Efron-Thisted estimators extrapolating total richness. Pielou's evenness, Simpson's index, top-ten clone proportional abundance, and Morisita overlap index were used to characterize and compare paired lesions. Here the immuneACCESS table is served through TCRdb, limited to in-frame sequences with V and J called. Missing clones are a known gap in these copies; in checked studies unresolved V genes cover under half, and the rest lacks a known reason. V and J calls and clone size follow that table, whereas D and trimming were derived from the DNA. The sample table holds fewer than 3,000 clones, of which roughly 91% were seen once. Less than 5.5% of the sample rests with the top ten.

Patients had resection for either synchronous oligometastatic disease or delayed recurrence of a solitary brain metastasis. Patients with a history of multiple malignancies were excluded so that cancers other than NSCLC would not be included. Tumor areas were macrodissected from about 5 deparaffinized 10 um unstained sections under guidance from marked H&E slides. All specimens were fixed in formalin and embedded in paraffin (FFPE). The AllPrep DNA/RNA FFPE Kit was used for extraction of genomic DNA. Results the study describes overall, beyond this receptor: It was not possible to control for the effects of preoperative corticosteroids on T cell infiltration in brain metastases. DNA fragmentation in FFPE samples may have prevented retrieval of the complete infiltrating T cell repertoire. Most clones were specific to a single lesion, and paired lesions overlapped only to a limited degree (mean Morisita index 0.23). In brain metastases, the ten most abundant clones accounted for a significantly larger fraction of the repertoire than in primaries, a finding that suggests clonal expansion. Compared with their paired primaries, brain metastases had significantly fewer unique productive clones (median approximately 1,500 versus 4,500).

CDR1 is given as SGHDT and CDR2 as YYEEEE, both from the germline V gene. Taken from cysteine to phenylalanine, the CDR3 has 15 residues. Only the CDR3 region is kept as DNA, spanning 45 bases read in frame from base 1. V and J are trimmed by 3 bases and 1 base, and the gene matches miss 2 bases of the junction. Sequenced sample: tumor tissue from the primary lung tumor. The label giving this sample's cell subset or site can be read as: primary lung cancer lesion. This chain joins TRBV5-6 to TRBJ2-2, with 8 middle bases fitting TRBD1. This TCR was sampled from a woman in her fifties or sixties with non-small cell lung cancer. The DNA sequence is as follows: TGTGCCAGCAGCTCGACAGGGGTGAACACCGGGGAGCTGTTTTTT. This is translated as CASSSTGVNTGELFF. Joined to the reference TRBV5-6 and TRBJ2-2 proteins, this CDR3 gives the full variable domain: DAGVTQSPTHLIKTRGQQVTLRCSPKSGHDTVSWYQQALGQGPQFIFQYYEEEERQRGNFPDRFSGHQFPNYSSELNVNALLLGDSALYLCASSSTGVNTGELFFGEGSRLTVL.